The source of this T cell receptor beta chain is a study of OX40 agonist ivuxolimab in advanced cancers. In the study overall: An agonistic human IgG2 monoclonal antibody against OX40 (CD134) was given.

A note on this clone: The antigen is unknown.

Overall study findings and caveats: Averaged across samples, CD8+ T cells carried more expanded clones than CD4+ did. Among expanded peripheral T cells, antigen specificity went undetermined.

CDR3 length: 16 residues. The V and J ends lost 4 bases and 2 bases respectively, with 18 bases between them. Germline V gene lookup returns CDR1 LNHDA and CDR2 SQIVND (reference sequence). The repertoire was sequenced with immunoSEQ multiplex PCR; TCRdb's copy has only in-frame clones and lacks some. The sample lists 75,000 to 90,000 clones, about 87% seen once, with about 1.5% in the top ten. Blood samples were obtained at baseline, cycle 4 day 1, and cycle 7 day 1. The starting material was CD4+ or CD8+ T cells sorted from blood, obtained in a trial of the OX40 agonist ivuxolimab. This sequence joins TRBV19 and TRBJ2-7, with D perhaps given as TRBD1 or TRBD2 (5 bases each). This TCR came from an adult with an advanced solid tumor such as melanoma, head and neck, liver or kidney cancer. This chain's CDR3 is CASSTRRDGGPYEQYF. For the CDR3, the DNA is TGTGCCAGTAGTACCCGCCGGGACGGCGGCCCCTACGAGCAGTACTTC.